The entry below describes one T cell receptor (beta chain). Its antigen is not known. Germline lookup yields CDR1 MNHEY and CDR2 SMNVEV (reference sequence). Trimming cost V 6 bases and J 4 bases; bases outside gene matches: 9. The CDR3 consists of 15 residues. This sample was included in a study of T-cell reconstitution after alpha-beta-depleted transplantation in children. Study-level findings and limits: After transplant, at about two months, alpha-beta T cells were reportedly derived from several hundred expanded graft clones. Once a year had passed after transplant, T-cell counts and diversity came mostly from newly produced T cells. From surviving recipient T cells and thymic progenitors came the high day-60 TCRbeta diversity observed in some patients.

This sample's TCRbeta library carried unique molecular identifier barcodes. TCRdb itself ran the PCR reads through MiXCR, one entry per CDR3 protein. The sample holds about 980,000 distinct CDR3 sequences; roughly 29% are singletons and the top ten take about 28%. The sample consisted of PBMCs, mostly from graft donor cells, taken 360 days after TCRalphabeta/CD19-depleted stem cell transplant. This clonotype was obtained from a boy less than two years old who had a stem cell transplant for SCID, so the T cells may come from the graft donor. The chain carries TRBV27 and TRBJ2-1; 7 bases line up with TRBD1. In DNA form, the CDR3 reads TGTGCCAGCAGCCGCGACAGGGAAGGTTACAATGAGCAGTTCTTC. Translated: CASSRDREGYNEQFF.